These T cell receptor beta chains were read from a single sample in a study of blood T cell repertoires in COVID-19. Clones were sequenced by immunoSEQ multiplex PCR, and TCRdb holds only the in-frame ones, with some missing. The data contain about 39,000 clones, approximately 93% of them singletons. The sequencing input was peripheral blood. The receptors shown here come from a man in his forties or fifties with active COVID-19. The CDR3 runs from the conserved cysteine through the conserved F or W. Each record gives: CDR3 length, V gene, CDR3 protein.

len: 15
v_gene: TRBV27
CDR3aa: CASSLTDRVYNEQFF

len: 16
v_gene: TRBV4-3
CDR3aa: CASSQDFRGGGYGYTF

len: 16
v_gene: TRBV7-8
CDR3aa: CASSSRGFLNTGELFF

len: 19
v_gene: TRBV6-2/TRBV6-3
CDR3aa: CASSSDQDRARNGHYEQYF

len: 19
v_gene: TRBV3-1/TRBV3-2
CDR3aa: CASSQGRTDRGLGNQPQHF

len: 15
v_gene: TRBV2
CDR3aa: CASSDGGARYNEQFF

len: 20
v_gene: TRBV7-4
CDR3aa: CASSLSAEGGSCGSNQPQHF

len: 19
v_gene: TRBV19
CDR3aa: CASSTTRLAPNSKGNTIYF

len: 13
v_gene: TRBV27
CDR3aa: CASSSYSNYGYTF

len: 15
v_gene: TRBV19
CDR3aa: CASSIGHDRRYGYTF

len: 15
v_gene: TRBV21-1
CDR3aa: CASSKIQQAPYGYTF

len: 19
v_gene: TRBV6-2/TRBV6-3
CDR3aa: CASSSGRAYVGSGANVLTF

len: 13
v_gene: TRBV6-5
CDR3aa: CASSRTGVTEAFF

len: 13
v_gene: TRBV7-2
CDR3aa: CASSLVRLSPLHF

len: 13
v_gene: TRBV2
CDR3aa: CASSEWPDSGYTF

len: 13
v_gene: TRBV19
CDR3aa: CASSRQGDETQYF

len: 11
v_gene: TRBV19
CDR3aa: CASQGLDGYTF

len: 14
v_gene: TRBV6-5
CDR3aa: CASSSTSSTGELFF

len: 15
v_gene: TRBV7-2
CDR3aa: CASSPSIEDRDGYTF

len: 15
v_gene: TRBV2
CDR3aa: CASSRGYSGANVLTF

len: 15
v_gene: TRBV5-1
CDR3aa: CASRPTGTSGNEQFF

len: 14
v_gene: TRBV11-2
CDR3aa: CASSLDRGINEQYF

len: 14
v_gene: TRBV27
CDR3aa: CASSIRDRGYEQYF